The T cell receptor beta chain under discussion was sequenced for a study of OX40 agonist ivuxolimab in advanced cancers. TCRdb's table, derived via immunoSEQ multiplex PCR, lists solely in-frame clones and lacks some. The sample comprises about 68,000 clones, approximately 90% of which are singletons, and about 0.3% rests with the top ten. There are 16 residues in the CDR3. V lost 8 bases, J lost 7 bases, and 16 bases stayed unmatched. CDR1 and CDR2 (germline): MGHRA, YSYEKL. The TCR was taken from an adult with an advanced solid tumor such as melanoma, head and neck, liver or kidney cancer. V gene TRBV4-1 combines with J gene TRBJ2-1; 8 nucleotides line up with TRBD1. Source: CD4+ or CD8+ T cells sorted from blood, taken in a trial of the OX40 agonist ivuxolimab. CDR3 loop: CASERIGTGMGNEQFF. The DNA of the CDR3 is TGCGCCAGCGAAAGAATTGGGACAGGAATGGGGAATGAGCAGTTCTTC.